The 30 T cell receptor beta chains given below trace back to one sample, sequenced in a study of blood T cell repertoires in COVID-19. The table came from immunoSEQ multiplex PCR; TCRdb's copy has only in-frame clones and leaves some out. The table includes some 180,000 clones, around 79% detected once. Sequencing used PBMCs or T cells enriched from blood (not recorded which). The origin of the receptors is a woman in her sixties or seventies in a cohort exposed to, infected with or recovered from COVID-19 (not recorded which).

This clone was found once. The chain carries TRBV5-6 and TRBJ2-5; a weak D match, TRBD1 (5 bases). CDR3 length equals 14 residues. V dropped 4 bases and J dropped 5 bases, with 15 bases sitting between them. In germline, CDR1 is SGHDT, CDR2 YYEEEE. This CDR3 is CASSDRRARETQYF. For the CDR3, the DNA is TGTGCCAGCAGCGACAGACGGGCTAGGGAGACCCAGTACTTC.

This chain joins TRBV19 and TRBJ2-3, with TRBD2 matching 10 bases. The CDR3 is made up of 16 amino acids. V dropped 2 bases and J dropped 2; count of bases not matched to a gene: 4. In germline, CDR1 is LNHDA, CDR2 SQIVND (reference sequence). In DNA form, the CDR3 reads TGTGCCAGTAGTATATTAGCGGGAGGTAACACAGATACGCAGTATTTT. Protein product: CASSILAGGNTDTQYF.

The rearrangement joins TRBV5-1 to TRBJ2-3; D is possibly TRBD2 (6 bases). Germline V gene lookup returns CDR1 SGHRS and CDR2 YFSETQ. The CDR3 runs 16 residues. Trimming removed 0 bases at V and 4 bases at J, with 15 bases between. The CDR3 loop reads CASSLGIAESADTQYF. DNA of the CDR3: TGCGCCAGCAGCTTGGGGATAGCGGAATCCGCAGATACGCAGTATTTT.

The genes are TRBV19 and TRBJ1-6; D is undetermined. This CDR3 region has 13 residues. The germline CDR1 and CDR2 sequences are LNHDA and SQIVND (reference sequence). The V end was cut by 0 bases, the J end by 7 bases, with 4 bases between. Written as DNA, the CDR3 is TGTGCCAGTAGTATAGATCTAAATTCACCCCTCCACTTT. Encoded protein: CASSIDLNSPLHF.

The chain is built from TRBV10-3 and TRBJ2-7; D ambiguous. CDR1 is ENHRY, CDR2 SYGVKD, per germline. The CDR3 has 12 amino acids. V was clipped by 3 bases and J by 6 bases, with 9 bases between them. In DNA, the CDR3 is TGTGCCATCAGTGACAGGTCGCGCGAGCAGTACTTC. This gives the protein CAISDRSREQYF.

J is TRBJ1-4 and V is TRBV30; D is unresolved. The CDR3 loop spans 16 amino acids. Germline values: CDR1 GTSNPN, CDR2 SVGIG (reference sequence). This CDR3 reads CATSGEGGATNEKLFF. Here the CDR3 DNA reads TGTGCTACCTCGGGTGAGGGAGGCGCAACTAATGAAAAACTGTTTTTT. Full variable domain (missing parts from reference TRBV30 and TRBJ1-4): SQTIHQWPATLVQPVGSPLSLECTVEGTSNPNLYWYRQAAGRGLQLLFYSVGIGQISSEVPQNLSASRPQDRQFILSSKKLLLSDSGFYLCATSGEGGATNEKLFFGSGTQLSVL.

The CDR3 loop is CASSKRGLAGEGEQYF. The CDR3 nucleotides are TGTGCCAGCAGCAAAAGAGGGCTAGCGGGAGAGGGCGAGCAGTACTTC. This rearrangement joins TRBV21-1 to TRBJ2-7; the table names TRBD2, a call not compared with the DNA. TRBV21-1 corresponds to a pseudogene. The CDR3 contains 16 residues.

Only a few counts were recorded for this clone. The chain recombines TRBV5-1 with TRBJ1-4; TRBD1 agrees at 7 bases. The CDR3 extends over 15 amino acids. V gave up 2 bases and J gave up 8 bases; unmatched junction bases: 9. Germline loops: CDR1 SGHRS, CDR2 YFSETQ. CDR3 loop: CASSLQGHLGEKLFF. The CDR3 bases are TGCGCCAGCAGCTTACAGGGGCATCTGGGAGAAAAACTGTTTTTT. Using reference TRBV5-1 and TRBJ1-4 for the parts outside the CDR3, the full variable domain is KAGVTQTPRYLIKTRGQQVTLSCSPISGHRSVSWYQQTPGQGLQFLFEYFSETQRNKGNFPGRFSGRQFSNSRSEMNVSTLELGDSALYLCASSLQGHLGEKLFFGSGTQLSVL.

V is TRBV19 and J is TRBJ2-1, with D maybe TRBD2 (6 bases). The germline gives CDR1 LNHDA, CDR2 SQIVND (reference sequence). The CDR3 is made up of 15 amino acids. Trimming shortened V by 5 bases and J by 2 bases, and 13 bases separated the two germline ends. The CDR3 sequence: CASSALAKTYNEQFF. CDR3 bases: TGTGCCAGTAGTGCTCTAGCGAAGACCTACAATGAGCAGTTCTTC.

A few counts support this clone. The V gene is TRBV7-9, the J gene TRBJ1-2, with D possibly matching TRBD1 (5 bases). The germline CDR1 and CDR2 sequences are SEHNR and FQNEAQ (reference sequence). The CDR3 totals 12 residues. The V end was cut by 11 bases, the J end by 4 bases, with 14 bases between. The CDR3 is CAASTGRYGYTF. CDR3 nucleotides: TGTGCCGCTTCTACAGGTCGCTATGGCTACACCTTC.

The V and J genes are TRBV2 and TRBJ1-4, with 7 positions matching TRBD1. Trimming at V came to 8 bases and at J to 5 bases, leaving 5 bases not matched to a gene. Per germline, CDR1 SNHLY and CDR2 FYNNEI. The CDR3 loop spans 13 amino acids. CDR3 DNA: TGTGCCAGCCGAGGGGGCCTCAATGAAAAACTGTTTTTT. This codes for CASRGGLNEKLFF.

This clone was picked up one time. V is TRBV11-2 and J is TRBJ1-1; D gene unclear. CDR1 is SGHAT and CDR2 is FQNNGV in the germline V gene. There are 13 residues in the CDR3. The V end was cut by 1 base, the J end by 3 bases, with 6 bases between. CDR3 DNA: TGTGCCAGCAGCTTAGGGGCCTACACTGAAGCTTTCTTT. Amino acid sequence: CASSLGAYTEAFF.

The rearrangement links TRBV30 to TRBJ1-4; 8 positions agree with TRBD1. V shed 8 bases, J shed 4 bases, and the junction held 6 bases outside the gene matches. The CDR3 has 13 residues. Per germline, CDR1 GTSNPN and CDR2 SVGIG (reference sequence). The CDR3 protein is CAGNRGYNEKLFF. CDR3 nucleotides: TGTGCCGGAAACAGGGGGTATAATGAAAAACTGTTTTTT.

The rearrangement uses TRBV5-1 and TRBJ2-1, with 14 bases lining up with TRBD2. This CDR3 is 16 amino acids long. V shed 0 bases and J 8 bases; nucleotides not matched to a gene: 4. Germline V gene data show CDR1 as SGHRS and CDR2 as YFSETQ. CDR3 bases: TGCGCCAGCAGCTTGGGGGGGACTAGCGGGAGCTATGAGCAGTTCTTC. It is translated as CASSLGGTSGSYEQFF.

This clone was observed a single time. This chain joins TRBV7-2 and TRBJ1-5; D might be TRBD1 (6 bases). V lost 5 bases and J 7 bases, leaving 15 bases between the germline ends. Looked up from germline, CDR1 is SGHTA and CDR2 is FQGNSA. The CDR3 contains 14 residues. The CDR3 spells CASSKGGGNQPQHF. The CDR3 DNA sequence: TGTGCCAGCAGCAAAGGGGGGGGGAACCAGCCCCAGCATTTT.

This clone has a handful of counts. The chain links TRBV5-6 to TRBJ1-4; 8 bases are shared with TRBD1. V trimming: 2 bases; J trimming: 6 bases; junction bases outside the gene matches: 9. The CDR3 has 16 amino acids. Per germline, CDR1 SGHDT and CDR2 YYEEEE. CDR3 coding DNA: TGTGCCAGCAGCTTTGGGACAGGCCGTCGGGATGAAAAACTGTTTTTT. Protein sequence: CASSFGTGRRDEKLFF.

The chain carries TRBV18 and TRBJ1-1; 7 bases line up with TRBD1. The CDR3 has 14 residues. The V and J ends lost 0 bases and 8 bases, in that order; junction bases with no gene match: 6. Germline CDR1 and CDR2: KGHSH and LQKENI. The CDR3 is CASSPPADREEAFF. CDR3 DNA: TGTGCCAGCTCACCACCCGCCGACAGGGAAGAAGCTTTCTTT. The complete variable domain, with remaining parts taken from reference TRBV18 and TRBJ1-1, reads NAGVMQNPRHLVRRRGQEARLRCSPMKGHSHVYWYRQLPEEGLKFMVYLQKENIIDESGMPKERFSAEFPKEGPSILRIQQVVRGDSAAYFCASSPPADREEAFFGQGTRLTVV.

The rearrangement joins TRBV28 to TRBJ2-5; TRBD1 might be the D (7 bases). Germline V gene data show CDR1 as MDHEN and CDR2 as SYDVKM. There are 18 residues in the CDR3. V shed 3 bases and J shed 3 bases, with 23 bases lying between them. CDR3 in amino acids: CASSFRRGRVRGEETQYF. The CDR3 nucleotides read TGTGCCAGCAGTTTTAGGAGGGGGCGCGTAAGGGGAGAAGAGACCCAGTACTTC.

The genes are TRBV18 and TRBJ1-2; the D is unclear. The CDR3 contains 11 residues. Trimming stripped 6 bases from V and 8 bases from J, with 10 bases between. Germline CDR1 and CDR2: KGHSH and LQKENI. The CDR3 DNA is TGTGCCAGCTCTGCCGACTCCGGCTACACCTTC. Residues: CASSADSGYTF.

This clone is a singleton in its sample. The chain couples TRBV3-1 (or the pseudogene TRBV3-2) to TRBJ2-2; TRBD2 matches 8 bases. The CDR3 loop spans 16 amino acids. Germline CDR1 and CDR2: LGHDT and YNNKEL (reference sequence). The ends lost 4 bases at V and 7 bases at J; junction bases unmatched: 11. CDR3 region: CASSLTEGTRFGELFF. DNA of the CDR3: TGTGCCAGCAGCCTGACAGAGGGGACTAGGTTCGGGGAGCTGTTTTTT.

The rearrangement joins TRBV4-2 to TRBJ1-5, with unresolved D. The CDR3 is 16 amino acids. Trimming removed 0 bases at V and 4 bases at J, with 13 bases between. Germline-derived CDR1 and CDR2 are LGHNA and YNFKEQ. The CDR3 DNA is TGTGCCAGCAGCCAAGATCTAGGGCGGACTAATCAGCCCCAGCATTTT. Its translation is CASSQDLGRTNQPQHF.

V is TRBV7-2 and J is TRBJ1-2; D unclear. CDR1 and CDR2 from the germline V gene are SGHTA and FQGNSA. The CDR3 runs to 12 residues. The V end lost 4 bases, the J end lost 8 bases, and 11 bases lay between the germline ends. The CDR3: CASSSSGRGYTF. In nucleotides, the CDR3 is TGTGCCAGCAGCTCTTCGGGGAGAGGCTACACCTTC.

Concerning this clone: This specimen includes other DNA sequences encoding the same CDR3. The genes are TRBV28 and TRBJ1-5, with D perhaps TRBD1 (5 bases). This CDR3 has 14 amino acids. V gave up 6 bases and J gave up 1 base, with 10 bases separating them. From germline, CDR1 is MDHEN and CDR2 SYDVKM. The CDR3 protein is CASSPGGSNQPQHF. The CDR3 nucleotides read TGTGCCAGCAGCCCCGGGGGAAGCAATCAGCCCCAGCATTTT.

CDR3 in amino acids: CASSLRQGGLNEKLFF. The CDR3 region has the DNA TGCGCCAGCAGCTTGCGGCAGGGAGGGTTAAATGAAAAACTGTTTTTT. The rearrangement joins TRBV5-1 to TRBJ1-4, with D tentatively TRBD1 (5 bases). Germline loops: CDR1 SGHRS, CDR2 YFSETQ. V gave up 1 base and J gave up 5 bases, with 15 bases separating them. This CDR3 is 16 amino acids long.

This chain links TRBV5-4 with TRBJ2-1; perhaps TRBD2 as D (5 bases). CDR1 and CDR2 (germline): SGHNT, YYREEE (reference sequence). The CDR3 covers 14 residues. V was clipped by 7 bases and J by 1 base, with 12 bases between them. The CDR3 here is CASSSRASYNEQFF. Here the CDR3 DNA reads TGTGCCAGCTCTAGCCGCGCTTCCTACAATGAGCAGTTCTTC.

This chain connects TRBV25-1 to TRBJ2-7; D is undetermined. The CDR3 contains 15 residues. The ends were cut back, 3 bases at V and 0 bases at J, with 12 bases in the middle. CDR1 is MGHDK and CDR2 is SYGVNS in the germline V gene. CDR3 nucleotides: TGTGCCAGCAGTGAGGTAGAGGCTCGCTCCTACGAGCAGTACTTC. It translates to CASSEVEARSYEQYF.

This clone was counted between two and nine times. J is TRBJ1-4 and V is TRBV5-1; D ambiguous. The CDR3 has 15 amino acids. V gave up 4 bases and J gave up 7 bases, with 17 bases separating them. Germline assignment: CDR1 SGHRS and CDR2 YFSETQ. The CDR3 DNA reads TGCGCCAGCAGCCGGAACCGACGGGTTGGTGAAAAACTGTTTTTT. Protein: CASSRNRRVGEKLFF.

The chain has TRBV5-1 and TRBJ2-7; TRBD2 matches 8 bases. CDR1 and CDR2 from the germline V gene are SGHRS and YFSETQ. The trim removed 2 bases at V and 3 bases at J, leaving 10 bases unmatched. The CDR3 has 16 amino acids. The CDR3 DNA reads as TGCGCCAGCAGCTTAGTGACTGGTAGCGGGATCTACGAGCAGTACTTC. Translation: CASSLVTGSGIYEQYF.

This clone was seen only once. The chain links TRBV7-9 to TRBJ1-1; maybe TRBD1 (5 bases). Trimming removed 0 bases at V and 4 bases at J, with 12 bases between. Germline CDR1 SEHNR, CDR2 FQNEAQ (reference sequence). The CDR3 runs 15 residues. The CDR3 sequence is CASSLAMAGRTEAFF. The DNA for the CDR3 is TGTGCCAGCAGCTTAGCTATGGCAGGGCGCACTGAAGCTTTCTTT.

The genes are TRBV7-9 and TRBJ1-2; 8 positions agree with TRBD1. CDR3 size: 14 residues. Germline CDR1 is SEHNR and CDR2 is FQNEAQ (reference sequence). Trimming cost V 6 bases and J 6 bases; bases outside gene matches: 9. The CDR3 loop is CASSLEDRDDGYTF. The CDR3 coding sequence is TGTGCCAGCAGTCTAGAGGACAGGGATGATGGCTACACCTTC.